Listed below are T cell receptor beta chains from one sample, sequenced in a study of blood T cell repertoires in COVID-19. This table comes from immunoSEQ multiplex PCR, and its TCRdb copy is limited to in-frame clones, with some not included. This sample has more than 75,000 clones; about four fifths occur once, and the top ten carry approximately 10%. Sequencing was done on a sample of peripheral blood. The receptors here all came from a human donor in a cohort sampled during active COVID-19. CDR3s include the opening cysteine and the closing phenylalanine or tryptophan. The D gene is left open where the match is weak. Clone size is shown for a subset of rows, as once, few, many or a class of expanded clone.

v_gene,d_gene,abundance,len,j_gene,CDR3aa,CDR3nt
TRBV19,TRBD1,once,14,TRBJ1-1,CASSIDGTATEAFF,TGTGCCAGTAGTATAGATGGGACAGCCACTGAAGCTTTCTTT
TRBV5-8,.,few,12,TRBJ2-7,CASSQTRREQYF,TGTGCCAGCAGCCAGACTAGAAGGGAGCAGTACTTC
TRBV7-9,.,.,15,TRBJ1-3,CASSLDAVSGNTIYF,TGTGCCAGCAGCTTAGACGCGGTCTCTGGAAACACCATATATTTT
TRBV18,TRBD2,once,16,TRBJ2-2,CASSLLTSGNTGELFF,TGTGCCAGCTCACTACTGACTAGCGGGAACACCGGGGAGCTGTTTTTT
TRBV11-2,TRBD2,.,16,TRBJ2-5,CASSPTGGRAQETQYF,TGTGCCAGCAGCCCGACGGGCGGGAGAGCCCAAGAGACCCAGTACTTC
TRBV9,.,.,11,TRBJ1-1,CASSVATEAFF,TGTGCCAGCAGCGTAGCAACTGAAGCTTTCTTT
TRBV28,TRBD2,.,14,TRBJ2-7,CASRPTSGNVRQGF,TGTGCCAGCAGACCCACTAGCGGGAACGTCCGACAGGGCTTC
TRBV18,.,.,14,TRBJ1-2,CASSPGTESYGYTF,TGTGCCAGCTCACCCGGAACAGAAAGCTATGGCTACACCTTC
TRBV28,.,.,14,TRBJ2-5,CASSPPTGIETQYF,TGTGCCAGCAGTCCACCAACAGGGATAGAGACCCAGTACTTC
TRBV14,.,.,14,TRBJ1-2,CASSQQGLGYGYTF,TGTGCCAGCAGCCAACAGGGTCTTGGCTATGGCTACACCTTC
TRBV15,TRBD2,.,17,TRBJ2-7,CATSRVGRGLAGYEQYF,TGTGCCACCAGCAGAGTTGGGAGGGGCCTAGCGGGTTACGAGCAGTACTTC
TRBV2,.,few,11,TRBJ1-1,CASCEYTEAFF,TGTGCCAGCTGCGAGTACACTGAAGCTTTCTTT
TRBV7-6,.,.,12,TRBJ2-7,CASSHQGHEQYF,TGTGCCAGCAGCCATCAGGGCCACGAGCAGTACTTC
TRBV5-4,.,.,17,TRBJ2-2,CASSHRKGQANTGELFF,TGTGCCAGCAGCCACAGGAAGGGGCAAGCGAACACCGGGGAGCTGTTTTTT
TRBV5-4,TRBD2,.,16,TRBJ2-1,CASSPGGRGAVNEQFF,TGTGCCAGCAGCCCGGGAGGGCGGGGGGCCGTCAATGAGCAGTTCTTC
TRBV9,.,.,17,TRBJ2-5,CASSPGQGGGQQETQYF,TGTGCCAGCAGCCCCGGACAGGGAGGGGGGCAACAAGAGACCCAGTACTTC
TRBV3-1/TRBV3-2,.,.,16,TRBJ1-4,CASSQDVGGQDEKLFF,TGTGCCAGCAGCCAAGACGTGGGAGGACAAGACGAAAAACTGTTTTTT
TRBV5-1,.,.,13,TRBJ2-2,CASSYWSTGELFF,TGCGCCAGCAGCTATTGGAGCACCGGGGAGCTGTTTTTT
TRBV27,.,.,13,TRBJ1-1,CASTERRGTEAFF,TGTGCCAGCACCGAGAGGAGGGGCACTGAAGCTTTCTTT
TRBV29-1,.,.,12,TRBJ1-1,CSVGQGNTEAFF,TGCAGCGTTGGGCAGGGGAACACTGAAGCTTTCTTT
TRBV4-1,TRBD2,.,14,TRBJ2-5,CASSRSSGQETQYF,TGCGCCAGCAGCCGATCTAGCGGCCAAGAGACCCAGTACTTC
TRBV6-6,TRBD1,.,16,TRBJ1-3,CASSRGQGSSGNTIYF,TGTGCCAGCAGTCGTGGACAGGGGAGCTCTGGAAACACCATATATTTT
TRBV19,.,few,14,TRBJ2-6,CASSPNSGANVLTF,TGTGCCAGTAGCCCTAACTCTGGGGCCAACGTCCTGACTTTC
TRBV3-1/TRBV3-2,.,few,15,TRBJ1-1,CASSQQEQMNTEAFF,TGTGCCAGCAGCCAACAGGAACAAATGAACACTGAAGCTTTCTTT
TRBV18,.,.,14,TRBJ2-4,CASSPPSAKNIQYF,TGTGCCAGCTCACCACCGTCGGCCAAAAACATTCAGTACTTC
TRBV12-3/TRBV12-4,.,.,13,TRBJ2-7,CASSLGLSYEQYF,TGTGCCAGCAGTTTAGGGCTCTCCTACGAGCAGTACTTC
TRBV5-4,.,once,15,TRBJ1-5,CASSFFPGENQPQHF,TGTGCCAGCAGCTTTTTCCCAGGGGAAAATCAGCCCCAGCATTTT
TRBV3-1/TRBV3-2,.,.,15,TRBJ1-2,CASSPWRGSGYGYTF,TGTGCCAGCAGCCCCTGGCGAGGGTCCGGCTATGGCTACACCTTC
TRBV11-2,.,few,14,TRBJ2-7,CASSSPGHYSEQYF,TGTGCCAGCAGCTCCCCGGGACACTATAGTGAGCAGTACTTC